The clone carrying this TCR beta chain was seen once. Germline assignment: CDR1 MGHRA and CDR2 YSYEKL. This CDR3 is 15 amino acids long. V lost 4 bases to trimming and J lost 4 bases, with 14 bases between them. The data were obtained in a study of blood T cell repertoires in COVID-19. As for the study in general: Sources were T cells, B-cell-depleted T cells, or PBMCs; the material itself was cDNA or gDNA.

The repertoire was sequenced with immunoSEQ multiplex PCR; TCRdb's copy has only in-frame clones and lacks some. This table holds approximately 220,000 clones, about nine tenths found once. Recruits, aged about 18 to 100 years, lived in some 25 US areas. What was sequenced was PBMCs or T cells enriched from blood (not recorded which). The TCR originated in a woman in her twenties or thirties with acute COVID-19. The chain links TRBV4-1 to TRBJ2-4; no clear D gene. The CDR3 DNA follows: TGCGCCAGCAGCCTGAGCGTCAACGGAAAAAACATTCAGTACTTC. Its protein product is CASSLSVNGKNIQYF.